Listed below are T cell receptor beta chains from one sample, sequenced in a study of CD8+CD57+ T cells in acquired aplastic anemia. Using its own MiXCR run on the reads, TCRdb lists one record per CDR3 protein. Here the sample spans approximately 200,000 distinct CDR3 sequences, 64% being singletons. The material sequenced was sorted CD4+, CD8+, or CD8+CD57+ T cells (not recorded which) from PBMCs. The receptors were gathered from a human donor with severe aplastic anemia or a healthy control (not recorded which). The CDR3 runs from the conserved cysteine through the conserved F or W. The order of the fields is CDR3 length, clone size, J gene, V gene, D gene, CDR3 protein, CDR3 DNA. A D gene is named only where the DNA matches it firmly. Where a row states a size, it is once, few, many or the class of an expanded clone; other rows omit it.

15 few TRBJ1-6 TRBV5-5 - CASSPGWGGDSPLHF TGTGCCAGCAGCCCCGGGTGGGGGGGGGATTCACCCCTCCACTTT
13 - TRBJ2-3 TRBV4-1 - CASSQGIADTQYF TGCGCCAGCAGCCAAGGGATCGCAGATACGCAGTATTTT
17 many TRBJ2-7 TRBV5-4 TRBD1 CASSSRGGGTGDYEQYF TGTGCCAGCAGCTCCCGAGGGGGTGGGACAGGGGACTACGAGCAGTACTTC
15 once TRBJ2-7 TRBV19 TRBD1 CASSRDRGGSYEQCF TGTGCCAGTAGTAGGGACAGGGGGGGATCCTACGAGCAGTGCTTC
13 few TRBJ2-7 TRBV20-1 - CSAPRQIVDEQYF TGCAGTGCCCCGCGCCAGATTGTGGACGAGCAGTACTTC
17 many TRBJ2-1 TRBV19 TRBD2 CASSIVVQLAGYNEQFF TGTGCCAGTAGTATAGTAGTTCAACTAGCGGGGTACAATGAGCAGTTCTTC
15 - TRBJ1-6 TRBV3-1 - CASSQVGSYNSPLHF TGTGCCAGCAGCCAAGTGGGCTCCTATAATTCACCCCTCCACTTT
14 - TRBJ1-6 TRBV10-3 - CAISEDGGDSPLHF TGTGCCATCAGCGAGGACGGGGGTGATTCACCCCTCCACTTT
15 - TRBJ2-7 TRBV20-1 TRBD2 CSARGAGVSSYEQYF TGCAGTGCTAGAGGCGCGGGGGTGAGCTCCTACGAGCAGTACTTC
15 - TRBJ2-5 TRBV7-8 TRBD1 CASSQDRAYQETQYF TGTGCCAGCAGCCAAGACAGGGCGTACCAAGAGACCCAGTACTTC
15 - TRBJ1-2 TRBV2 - CASSENPIQGYGYTF TGTGCCAGCAGCGAAAACCCGATTCAGGGTTATGGCTACACCTTC
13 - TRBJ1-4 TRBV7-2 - CASSTDGNEKLFF TGTGCCAGCAGCACAGACGGTAATGAAAAACTGTTTTTT
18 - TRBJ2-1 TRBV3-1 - CASSQDSAQGRTGNEQFF TGTGCCAGCAGCCAAGATTCGGCACAAGGTCGAACGGGGAATGAGCAGTTCTTC
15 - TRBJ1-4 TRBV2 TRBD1 CASSRGTGGVEKLFF TGTGCCAGCAGCCGAGGGACAGGGGGCGTTGAAAAACTGTTTTTT
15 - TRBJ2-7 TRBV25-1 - CASSERMGIIDEQYF TGTGCCAGCAGTGAACGGATGGGCATCATCGACGAGCAGTACTTC
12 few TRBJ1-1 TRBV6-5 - CASGRSNTEAFF TGTGCCAGCGGCAGGTCGAACACTGAAGCTTTCTTT
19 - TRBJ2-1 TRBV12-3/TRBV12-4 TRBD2 CASSITLAGGYLRWSEQFF TGTGCCAGCAGCATTACTCTAGCGGGGGGCTACCTCAGGTGGAGTGAGCAGTTCTTC
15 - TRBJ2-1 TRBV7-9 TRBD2 CASSFSGRSNNEQFF TGTGCCAGCAGCTTTAGCGGGAGGTCGAACAATGAGCAGTTCTTC
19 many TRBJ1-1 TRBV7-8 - CASSLAASAPNIMNTEAFF TGTGCCAGCAGCTTAGCTGCTTCGGCCCCCAATATAATGAACACTGAAGCTTTCTTT
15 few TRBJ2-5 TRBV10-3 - CAISESYSRQETQYF TGTGCCATCAGTGAGTCGTATAGTCGACAAGAGACCCAGTACTTC
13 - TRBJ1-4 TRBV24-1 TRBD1 CATPRTGQEKLFF TGTGCCACCCCACGGACAGGGCAGGAAAAACTGTTTTTT
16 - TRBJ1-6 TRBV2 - CASNARDYYKDSPLHF TGTGCCAGCAACGCCAGGGACTACTATAAAGATTCACCCCTCCACTTT
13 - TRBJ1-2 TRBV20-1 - CSALSGGSEGYTF TGCAGTGCCTTATCGGGGGGTTCAGAAGGCTACACCTTC
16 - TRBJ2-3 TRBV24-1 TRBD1 CATSDPKTGATDTQYF TGTGCCACCAGTGACCCTAAAACAGGGGCCACAGATACGCAGTATTTT
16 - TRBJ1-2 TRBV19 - CASSITHSGEWVGYTF TGTGCCAGTAGTATAACTCATTCCGGGGAATGGGTAGGCTACACCTTC
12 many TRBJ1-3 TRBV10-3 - CAASGAGNTIYF TGTGCAGCCAGCGGCGCTGGAAACACCATATATTTT
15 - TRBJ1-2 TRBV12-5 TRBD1 CASSLAGGLNYGYTF TGTGCCAGCAGTTTGGCAGGGGGCTTGAACTATGGCTACACCTTC
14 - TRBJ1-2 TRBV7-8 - CASSSRTANYGYTF TGTGCCAGCAGCTCAAGGACAGCCAACTATGGCTACACCTTC
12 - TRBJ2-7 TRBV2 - CASSHGQPQAYF TGTGCCAGCAGCCATGGACAGCCGCAGGCGTACTTC
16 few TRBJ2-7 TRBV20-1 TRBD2 CSARRTSGGAPYEQYF TGCAGTGCTCGTAGGACTAGCGGGGGGGCTCCCTACGAGCAGTACTTC
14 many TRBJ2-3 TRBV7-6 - CASSRHPSDPESYF TGTGCCAGCAGCCGTCACCCATCGGACCCGGAGAGCTATTTT
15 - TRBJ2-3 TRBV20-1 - CSARDRGASTDTQYF TGCAGTGCTAGAGATCGCGGGGCTAGCACAGATACGCAGTATTTT
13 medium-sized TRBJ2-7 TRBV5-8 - CASSLAGFYEQYF TGTGCCAGCAGCTTGGCCGGGTTCTACGAGCAGTACTTC
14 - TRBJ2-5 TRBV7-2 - CASSFAGSLETQYF TGTGCCAGCAGCTTTGCAGGGTCGTTAGAGACCCAGTACTTC
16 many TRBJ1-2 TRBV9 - CASSPRPLGGNYGYTF TGTGCCAGCAGCCCTCGCCCCCTGGGAGGTAACTATGGCTACACCTTC
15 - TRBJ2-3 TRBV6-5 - CASSPGSHSTDTQYF TGTGCCAGTTCCCCGGGCAGCCATAGCACAGATACGCAGTATTTT
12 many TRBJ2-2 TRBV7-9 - CASREGVGELFF TGTGCCAGCAGGGAAGGGGTAGGGGAGCTGTTTTTT
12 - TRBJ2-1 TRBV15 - CATGLSYNEQFF TGTGCCACGGGACTCTCTTACAATGAGCAGTTCTTC
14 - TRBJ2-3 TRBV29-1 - CSVDGRHGADTQYF TGCAGCGTTGACGGTCGTCATGGCGCAGATACGCAGTATTTT
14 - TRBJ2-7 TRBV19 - CASSSGPQPYEQYF TGTGCCAGTAGTTCCGGCCCCCAACCTTACGAGCAGTACTTC
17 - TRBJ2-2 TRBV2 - CASSVGLNSGNTGELFF TGTGCCAGCAGTGTGGGACTTAACTCTGGAAACACCGGGGAGCTGTTTTTT
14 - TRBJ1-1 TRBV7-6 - CASTSEETNTEAFF TGTGCCAGCACTTCAGAAGAAACTAACACTGAAGCTTTCTTT
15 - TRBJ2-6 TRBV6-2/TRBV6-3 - CASSYSGPGANVLTF TGTGCCAGCAGTTACTCGGGGCCTGGGGCCAACGTCCTGACTTTC
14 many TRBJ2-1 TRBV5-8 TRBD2 CATQSSGDYNEQFF TGTGCCACCCAATCTAGCGGGGACTACAATGAGCAGTTCTTC
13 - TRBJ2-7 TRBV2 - CASRSAGTYEQYF TGTGCCAGCCGATCGGCAGGGACCTACGAGCAGTACTTC